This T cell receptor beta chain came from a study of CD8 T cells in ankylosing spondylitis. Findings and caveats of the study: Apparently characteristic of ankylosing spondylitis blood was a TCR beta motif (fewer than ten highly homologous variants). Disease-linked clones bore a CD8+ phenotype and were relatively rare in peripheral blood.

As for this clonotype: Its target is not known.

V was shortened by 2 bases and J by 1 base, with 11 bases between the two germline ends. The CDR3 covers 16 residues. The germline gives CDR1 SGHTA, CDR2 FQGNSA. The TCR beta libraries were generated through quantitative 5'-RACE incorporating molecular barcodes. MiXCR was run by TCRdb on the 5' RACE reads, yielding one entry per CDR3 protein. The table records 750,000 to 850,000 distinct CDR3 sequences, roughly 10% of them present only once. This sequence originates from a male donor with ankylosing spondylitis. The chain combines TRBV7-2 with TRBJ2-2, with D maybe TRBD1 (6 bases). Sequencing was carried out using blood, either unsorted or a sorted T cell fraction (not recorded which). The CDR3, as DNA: TGTGCCAGCAGCTTATTTCAGGGGATGAACACCGGGGAGCTGTTTTTT. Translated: CASSLFQGMNTGELFF.